The rows below give T cell receptor beta chains drawn from one sample of a study of blood T cell repertoires in COVID-19. Assay used: immunoSEQ multiplex PCR; TCRdb lists only in-frame clones, some missing. This table holds approximately 83,000 clones, 85% found once. The specimen sequenced was peripheral blood. All receptors derive from a man aged 50-60 years with acute or convalescent COVID-19. Each CDR3 is given with its conserved first and last residue. A D gene is named only where the DNA matches it firmly. Clone size is not always given. Where it is, it says once, few, many or a class for expanded clones.

j_gene | d_gene | len | v_gene | abundance | CDR3nt | CDR3aa
TRBJ1-2 | NA | 14 | TRBV5-1 | NA | TGCGCCAGCAGCTTGGCATCAGGGGCGCTTGGCTACACCTTC | CASSLASGALGYTF
TRBJ2-7 | NA | 15 | TRBV7-2 | NA | TGTGCCAGCAGCTTAATCACAGGGAATACCTACGAGCAGTACTTC | CASSLITGNTYEQYF
TRBJ2-1 | TRBD2 | 13 | TRBV19 | once | TGTGCCAGTAGTATGCACGGGAGGAATGAGCAGTTCTTC | CASSMHGRNEQFF
TRBJ1-1 | TRBD1 | 15 | TRBV9 | few | TGTGCCAGCAGCGCGAGACCCGACAGGGGCACTGAAGCTTTCTTT | CASSARPDRGTEAFF
TRBJ2-3 | TRBD2 | 18 | TRBV2 | NA | TGTGCCAGCAGTACACCGGGACTAGCGGTCCTAATCACAGATACGCAGTATTTT | CASSTPGLAVLITDTQYF
TRBJ2-7 | TRBD1 | 15 | TRBV2 | NA | TGTGCCAGCAGTGAGGAAGCACAGGGGGGCGACGAGCAGTACTTC | CASSEEAQGGDEQYF
TRBJ1-3 | NA | 13 | TRBV18 | few | TGTGCCAGCTCACGGTCGGGAGGAAACACCATATATTTT | CASSRSGGNTIYF
TRBJ2-7 | TRBD2 | 15 | TRBV4-3 | NA | TGCGCCAGCAGCCAAGGTTCCGCGGGAGGGTACGAGCAGTACTTC | CASSQGSAGGYEQYF
TRBJ1-6 | NA | 14 | TRBV18 | NA | TGTGCCAGCTCTTCAGGGGCCTATAATTCACCCCTCCACTTT | CASSSGAYNSPLHF
TRBJ2-7 | NA | 13 | TRBV10-3 | once | TGTGCCATCGGAGCAGGGCTCCACTACGAGCAGTACTTC | CAIGAGLHYEQYF
TRBJ2-5 | TRBD1 | 14 | TRBV7-6 | once | TGTGCCAGCAGCACCCGACAGGGACAAGAGACCCAGTACTTC | CASSTRQGQETQYF
TRBJ2-5 | TRBD1 | 14 | TRBV7-2 | NA | TGTGCCAGCATTCCAACAGGGGGCGGAGAGACCCAGTACTTC | CASIPTGGGETQYF
TRBJ2-2 | NA | 13 | TRBV6-4 | NA | TGTGCCAGCAGTGACAGGGGCACCGGGGAGCTGTTTTTT | CASSDRGTGELFF
TRBJ2-1 | NA | 16 | TRBV11-3 | few | TGTGCCAGCAGCTACAAGGGGGACTACGGGTACAATGAGCAGTTCTTC | CASSYKGDYGYNEQFF
TRBJ1-2 | TRBD1 | 15 | TRBV10-3 | NA | TGTGCCATCAGGGAAGGGACAGCCCCTAACTATGGCTACACCTTC | CAIREGTAPNYGYTF
TRBJ2-7 | NA | 14 | TRBV2 | NA | TGTGCCAGCAGTGAAAGGGGTTTTGCCTACGAGCAGTACTTC | CASSERGFAYEQYF